This T cell receptor beta chain was captured by sequencing in a study of CD4+ T cells in melanoma. Study-level results: A reported correlation linked neoantigen-specific CD4+ T cells to CD8+, macrophage and B cell function. In melanoma, neoantigen-specific CD4+ T cells reportedly differed in differentiation state.

Profiling relied on immunoSEQ multiplex PCR, and the TCRdb table lists in-frame clones only, not all of them. The table shows about 110,000 clones, with over 80% occurring only once. A note on this clone: Antigen specificity is unknown.

V lost 0 bases and J 3 bases, leaving 14 bases between the germline ends. Germline V lookup: CDR1 LNHDA, CDR2 SQIVND (reference sequence). CDR3 size: 16 residues. The V gene is TRBV19, the J gene TRBJ1-1; the D is unclear. Sequences were obtained from peripheral blood. The sequence came from a human donor with melanoma. In DNA, the CDR3 is TGTGCCAGTAGTATAGATTGGACGGGGAGGGACACTGAAGCTTTCTTT. Translating gives CASSIDWTGRDTEAFF.